The 23 T cell receptor beta chains reported below all come from one sample, sequenced in a study of OX40 agonist ivuxolimab in advanced cancers. Using immunoSEQ multiplex PCR, the repertoire was profiled, and TCRdb retains in-frame clones only, with some absent. This table has 65,000 to 90,000 clones, approximately 92% appearing once. Sample: CD4+ or CD8+ T cells sorted from blood, taken in a trial of the OX40 agonist ivuxolimab. The receptors come from an adult with an advanced solid tumor such as melanoma, head and neck, liver or kidney cancer.

Of note for this clone: Distinct nucleotide sequences in the sample also encode this CDR3. The J gene is TRBJ1-6, the V gene TRBV9; D call uncertain. The CDR3 has 13 amino acids. V lost 0 bases and J 7 bases, leaving 5 bases between the germline ends. Germline V CDR1 and CDR2: SGDLS, YYNGEE. CDR3 loop: CASSVGDNSPLHF. CDR3 nucleotides: TGTGCCAGCAGCGTAGGAGACAATTCACCCCTCCACTTT.

The V gene is TRBV18, the J gene TRBJ2-7, with D tentatively TRBD2 (6 bases). The CDR3 loop spans 14 amino acids. The germline V gene encodes CDR1 KGHSH and CDR2 LQKENI. V was cut by 4 bases and J by 0 bases, with 10 bases left in between. The chain's CDR3 is CASSRGELSYEQYF. The CDR3 bases are TGTGCCAGCTCACGGGGGGAACTCTCCTACGAGCAGTACTTC.

This clone rates as medium-sized. The V and J genes are TRBV19 and TRBJ2-1, with 11 bases identical to TRBD2. This CDR3 comprises 14 residues. The junction had 6 bases not matched to a gene; V was cut back by 6 bases and J by 8 bases. From germline, CDR1 is LNHDA and CDR2 SQIVND (reference sequence). The CDR3 protein is CASRKGLAAHEQFF. CDR3 DNA sequence: TGTGCCAGTAGGAAGGGACTAGCGGCCCATGAGCAGTTCTTC. Based on the CDR3 plus reference TRBV19 and TRBJ2-1, the full variable domain is DGGITQSPKYLFRKEGQNVTLSCEQNLNHDAMYWYRQDPGQGLRLIYYSQIVNDFQKGDIAEGYSVSREKKESFPLTVTSAQKNPTAFYLCASRKGLAAHEQFFGPGTRLTVL.

The chain recombines TRBV9 with TRBJ2-5; D gene unclear. Germline V gene sequence: CDR1 SGDLS, CDR2 YYNGEE. V lost 4 bases and J 1 base, leaving 11 bases between the germline ends. The CDR3 has 14 amino acids. In DNA, the CDR3 is TGTGCCAGCAGCCCGCCTACGGCCCAAGAGACCCAGTACTTC. This gives the protein CASSPPTAQETQYF.

This chain uses TRBV7-7 with TRBJ2-3; TRBD1 agrees at 8 bases. Per the germline V gene, CDR1 is SSHAT and CDR2 is FNYEAQ (reference sequence). After removal of 5 bases from V and 1 base from J, the junction contained 5 bases not matched to a gene. The CDR3 is 15 residues long. The CDR3 sequence is CASSPETGGTDTQYF. The CDR3 DNA sequence: TGTGCCAGCAGCCCTGAGACAGGGGGCACAGATACGCAGTATTTT.

This chain joins TRBV5-6 and TRBJ2-5; the match to TRBD2 covers 9 bases. The ends lost 3 bases at V and 5 bases at J; junction bases unmatched: 5. The CDR3 runs 14 residues. Germline values: CDR1 SGHDT, CDR2 YYEEEE. CDR3 nucleotide sequence: TGTGCCAGCAGCTCGGCGGGAGGGAGGGAGACCCAGTACTTC. It yields the protein CASSSAGGRETQYF.

This rearrangement joins TRBV15 to TRBJ1-1, with a possible D match to TRBD1 (6 bases). V lost 1 base and J lost 3, with 6 bases in between. There are 13 residues in the CDR3. CDR1 is LNHNV, CDR2 YYDKDF, per germline (reference sequence). This chain's CDR3 is CATSRGTDTEAFF. The CDR3 DNA is TGTGCCACCAGCAGAGGGACAGACACTGAAGCTTTCTTT.

The genes are TRBV13 and TRBJ2-7; TRBD1 aligns across 9 bases. This CDR3 spans 15 amino acids. The germline V gene has CDR1 PRHDT and CDR2 FYEKMQ (reference sequence). Trimming took 5 bases from V and 5 from J; bases not matched to a gene: 10. In nucleotides, the CDR3 is TGTGCCAGCAGCCGAATGGGGACAGGGTTCCACGAGCAGTACTTC. Protein: CASSRMGTGFHEQYF.

This clone has just one count. V usage is TRBV27 and J usage is TRBJ2-2, with 16 bases lining up with TRBD2. Per germline, CDR1 MNHEY and CDR2 SMNVEV (reference sequence). Unmatched junction bases numbered 8, after V lost 5 bases and J lost 2 bases. The CDR3 consists of 19 residues. The CDR3 loop reads CASSSPGLAGGLNTGELFF. The CDR3 DNA follows: TGTGCCAGCAGTAGCCCGGGACTAGCGGGGGGGCTCAACACCGGGGAGCTGTTTTTT.

The rearrangement links TRBV14 to TRBJ2-1; 9 positions agree with TRBD1. From germline, CDR1 is SGHDN and CDR2 FVKESK. The CDR3 runs 15 residues. V was pared by 4 bases and J by 2 bases, with 3 bases of the junction left unmatched. The CDR3 loop reads CASSPRDRAYNEQFF. The CDR3 coding sequence is TGTGCCAGCAGCCCTCGGGACAGGGCCTACAATGAGCAGTTCTTC.

The chain carries TRBV7-2 and TRBJ1-2, with D unresolved. From germline, CDR1 is SGHTA and CDR2 FQGNSA. With 2 bases removed from V and 6 bases from J, the gap between germline ends came to 10 bases. The CDR3 totals 13 residues. CDR3 loop: CASSLTLIHGYTF. The CDR3 nucleotides read TGTGCCAGCAGCTTAACCCTTATTCATGGCTACACCTTC.

The chain couples TRBV6-1 to TRBJ2-3, with a possible D match to TRBD1 (8 bases). Germline V gene sequence: CDR1 MNHNS, CDR2 SASEGT. Trimming took 0 bases from V and 4 from J, leaving 11 bases between them. The CDR3 sequence is 15 residues long. The CDR3 sequence is CASSEAQGGADTQYF. The CDR3 region has the DNA TGTGCCAGCAGTGAAGCACAGGGGGGGGCAGATACGCAGTATTTT.

The chain employs TRBV6-6 and TRBJ2-7; D remains ambiguous. The germline CDR1 and CDR2 sequences are MNHNY and SVGAGI (reference sequence). The CDR3 covers 16 residues. V was trimmed by 5 bases and J by 3 bases, leaving 20 bases between them. The CDR3 region is CASSLLILGKNYEQYF. The CDR3 region has the DNA TGTGCCAGCAGTCTCCTTATTTTGGGGAAAAACTACGAGCAGTACTTC.

The rearrangement links TRBV10-3 to TRBJ2-5; tentatively, D is TRBD1 or TRBD2 (5 bases each). The CDR3 runs 16 residues. V shed 3 bases and J shed 1 base, with 15 bases lying between them. The germline V gene has CDR1 ENHRY and CDR2 SYGVKD. The CDR3 is CAISEETTGTQETQYF. The CDR3 nucleotides read TGTGCCATCAGTGAAGAGACCACCGGGACCCAAGAGACCCAGTACTTC.

The gene calls are TRBV4-1 and TRBJ2-7; D unresolved. CDR3 length: 14 residues. CDR1 is MGHRA, CDR2 YSYEKL, per germline. Trimming pared 1 base from V and 3 bases from J, leaving 10 bases between. In nucleotides, the CDR3 is TGCGCCAGCAGCCAAGCACTGAAAAGCTACGAGCAGTACTTC. It yields the protein CASSQALKSYEQYF.

This clone showed up just a few times. This chain uses TRBV25-1 with TRBJ1-1, with TRBD1 matching over 8 bases. J was trimmed by 4 bases and V by 4 bases; bases with no gene match: 5. The CDR3 sequence is 14 residues long. Per germline, CDR1 MGHDK and CDR2 SYGVNS. Written as DNA, the CDR3 is TGTGCCAGCAGTGTCCAGGGGGCCGGCACTGAAGCTTTCTTT. This sequence encodes CASSVQGAGTEAFF.

V gene TRBV7-6 combines with J gene TRBJ1-6; 8 nucleotides agree with TRBD1. CDR3 length: 15 residues. Per germline, CDR1 SGHVS and CDR2 FNYEAQ. The J segment lost 8 bases and the V segment lost 1 base, leaving 4 bases of the junction unmatched. CDR3 region: CASSLDRGSDSPLHF. In DNA, the CDR3 is TGTGCCAGCAGCTTAGACAGGGGGTCCGATTCACCCCTCCACTTT.

The chain carries TRBV10-1 and TRBJ1-1, with D unresolved. The CDR3 covers 12 residues. V lost 6 bases to trimming and J lost 4 bases, with 9 bases between them. CDR1 and CDR2 from the germline V gene are WNHNN and SYGVQD (reference sequence). As DNA, the CDR3 is TGCGCCAGCAGAGGTAGAAGCACTGAAGCTTTCTTT. It yields the protein CASRGRSTEAFF.

This rearrangement joins TRBV27 to TRBJ2-7; D is ambiguous. V was shortened by 3 bases and J by 2 bases, with 8 bases between the two germline ends. CDR3 length: 13 residues. Germline V gene data show CDR1 as MNHEY and CDR2 as SMNVEV (reference sequence). CDR3 amino acids: CASSLGIPYEQYF. The CDR3 DNA follows: TGTGCCAGCAGTTTGGGGATTCCCTACGAGCAGTACTTC.

The chain recombines TRBV10-3 with TRBJ1-1; maybe TRBD1 (5 bases). Germline V CDR1 and CDR2: ENHRY, SYGVKD. This CDR3 comprises 11 residues. Trimming removed 8 bases at V and 7 bases at J, with 11 bases between. CDR3 sequence: CAIFWRGEAFF. As DNA, the CDR3 is TGTGCCATCTTTTGGAGGGGTGAAGCTTTCTTT.

In DNA form, the CDR3 reads TGTGCCAGCAGCCCAGTCCCCTACGAGCAGTACTTC. Residues: CASSPVPYEQYF. The chain carries TRBV6-1 and TRBJ2-7; D call uncertain. Per the germline V gene, CDR1 is MNHNS and CDR2 is SASEGT. The CDR3 extends over 12 amino acids. V was clipped by 6 bases and J by 2 bases, with 8 bases between them.

V is TRBV11-2 and J is TRBJ1-5; tentative D call: TRBD1 (5 bases). The ends were cut back, 0 bases at V and 7 bases at J, with 16 bases in the middle. Germline V gene sequence: CDR1 SGHAT, CDR2 FQNNGV. The CDR3 length is 16 residues. For the CDR3, the DNA is TGTGCCAGCAGCTTAGAGGAGGGCAGGGCAGCACAGCCCCAGCATTTT. It codes for CASSLEEGRAAQPQHF.

This rearrangement joins TRBV13 to TRBJ2-2; D gene unclear. Germline CDR1 and CDR2: PRHDT and FYEKMQ (reference sequence). The CDR3 has 11 residues. V lost 6 bases and J 6 bases, leaving 5 bases between the germline ends. CDR3 sequence (DNA): TGTGCCAGCAGAGCAGCCGGGGAGCTGTTTTTT. Protein sequence: CASRAAGELFF.